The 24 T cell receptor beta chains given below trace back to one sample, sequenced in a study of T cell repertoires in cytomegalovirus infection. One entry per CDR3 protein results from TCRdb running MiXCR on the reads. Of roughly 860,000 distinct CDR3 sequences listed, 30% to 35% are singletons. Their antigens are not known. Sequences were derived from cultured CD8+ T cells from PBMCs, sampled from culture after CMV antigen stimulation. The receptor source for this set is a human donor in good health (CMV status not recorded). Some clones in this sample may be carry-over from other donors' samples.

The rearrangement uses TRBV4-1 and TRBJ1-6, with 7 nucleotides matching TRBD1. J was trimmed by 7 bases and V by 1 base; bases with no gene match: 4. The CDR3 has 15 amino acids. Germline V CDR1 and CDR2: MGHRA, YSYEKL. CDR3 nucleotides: TGCGCCAGCAGCCAAGGACAGGGACACAATTCACCCCTCCACTTT. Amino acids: CASSQGQGHNSPLHF.

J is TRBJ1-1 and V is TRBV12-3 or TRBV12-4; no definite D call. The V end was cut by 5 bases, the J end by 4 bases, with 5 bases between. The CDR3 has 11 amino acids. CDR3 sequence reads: CASSPTTEAFF. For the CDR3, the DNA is TGTGCCAGCAGTCCTACCACTGAAGCTTTCTTT.

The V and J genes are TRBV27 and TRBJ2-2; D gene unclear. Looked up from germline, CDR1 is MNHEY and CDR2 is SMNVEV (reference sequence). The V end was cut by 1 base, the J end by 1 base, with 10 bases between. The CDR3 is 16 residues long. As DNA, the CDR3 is TGTGCCAGCAGTTTATTGGGGATACAGAACACCGGGGAGCTGTTTTTT. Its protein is CASSLLGIQNTGELFF.

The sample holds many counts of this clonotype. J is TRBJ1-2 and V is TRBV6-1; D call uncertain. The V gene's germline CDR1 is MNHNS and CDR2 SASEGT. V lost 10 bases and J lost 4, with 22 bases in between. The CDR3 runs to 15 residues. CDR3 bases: TGTGCCACGTTTTCTTTTGGCAGCCAAGTCTATGGCTACACCTTC. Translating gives CATFSFGSQVYGYTF.

The CDR3: CASSPRTIPYEQYV. For the CDR3, the DNA is TGTGCCAGCAGCCCTAGGACTATCCCCTACGAGCAGTACGTC. The chain combines TRBV6-1 with TRBJ2-7; D is possibly TRBD2 (6 bases). CDR3 length equals 14 residues. V was trimmed by 6 bases and J by 2 bases, leaving 14 bases between them. Germline CDR1 is MNHNS and CDR2 is SASEGT.

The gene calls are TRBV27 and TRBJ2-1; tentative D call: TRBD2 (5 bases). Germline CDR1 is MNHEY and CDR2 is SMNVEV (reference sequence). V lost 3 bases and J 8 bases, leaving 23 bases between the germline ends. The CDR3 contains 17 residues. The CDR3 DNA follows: TGTGCCAGCAGTTTGGGAATGGTGGACTTCGCCCTTCATGAGCAGTTCTTC. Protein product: CASSLGMVDFALHEQFF.

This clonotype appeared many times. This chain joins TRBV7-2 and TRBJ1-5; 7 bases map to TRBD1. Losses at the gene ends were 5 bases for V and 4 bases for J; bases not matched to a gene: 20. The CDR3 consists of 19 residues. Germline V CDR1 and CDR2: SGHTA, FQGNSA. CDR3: CASSPRTGLRSMENQPQHF. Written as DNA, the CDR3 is TGTGCCAGCAGCCCTCGGACAGGTCTGCGTTCGATGGAGAATCAGCCCCAGCATTTT.

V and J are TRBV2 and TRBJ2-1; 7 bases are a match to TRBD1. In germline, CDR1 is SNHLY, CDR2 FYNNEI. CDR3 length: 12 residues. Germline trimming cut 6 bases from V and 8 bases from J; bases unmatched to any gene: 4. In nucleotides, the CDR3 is TGTGCCAGCAGACAGGGGTATCATGAGCAGTTCTTC. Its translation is CASRQGYHEQFF.

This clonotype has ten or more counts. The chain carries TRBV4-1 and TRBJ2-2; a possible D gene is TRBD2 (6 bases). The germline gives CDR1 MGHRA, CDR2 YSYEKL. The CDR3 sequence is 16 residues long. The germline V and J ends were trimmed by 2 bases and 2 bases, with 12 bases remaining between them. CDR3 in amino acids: CASSQSGLINTGELFF. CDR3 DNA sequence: TGCGCCAGCAGCCAATCGGGACTGATAAACACCGGGGAGCTGTTTTTT.

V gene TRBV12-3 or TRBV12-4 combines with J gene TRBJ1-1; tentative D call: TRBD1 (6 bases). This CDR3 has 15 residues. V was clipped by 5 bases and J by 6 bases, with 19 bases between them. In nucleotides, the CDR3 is TGTGCCAGCAGTCCCCGCTTAGGGGGAACCCCTGAAGCTTTCTTT. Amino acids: CASSPRLGGTPEAFF.

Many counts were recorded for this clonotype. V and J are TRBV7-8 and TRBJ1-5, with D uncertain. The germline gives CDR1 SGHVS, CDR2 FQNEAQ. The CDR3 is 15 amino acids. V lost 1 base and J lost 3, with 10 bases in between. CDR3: CASSLVPRPNQPQHF. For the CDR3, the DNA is TGTGCCAGCAGCTTAGTCCCCAGGCCCAATCAGCCCCAGCATTTT.

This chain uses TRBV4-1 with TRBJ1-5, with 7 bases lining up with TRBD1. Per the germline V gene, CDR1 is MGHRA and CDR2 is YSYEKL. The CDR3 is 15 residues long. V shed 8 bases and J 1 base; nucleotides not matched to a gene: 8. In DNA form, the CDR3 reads TGCGCCAGCGCGACGGAGGGGGCAAGCAATCAGCCCCAGCATTTT. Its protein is CASATEGASNQPQHF.

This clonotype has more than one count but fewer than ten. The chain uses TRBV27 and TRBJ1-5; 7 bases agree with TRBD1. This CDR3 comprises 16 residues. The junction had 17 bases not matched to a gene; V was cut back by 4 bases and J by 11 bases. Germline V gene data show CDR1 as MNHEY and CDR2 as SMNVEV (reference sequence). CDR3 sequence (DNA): TGTGCCAGCAGTTCCCTCGTAAAGGGGGCCGAAGAGGCCCAGCATTTT. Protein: CASSSLVKGAEEAQHF.

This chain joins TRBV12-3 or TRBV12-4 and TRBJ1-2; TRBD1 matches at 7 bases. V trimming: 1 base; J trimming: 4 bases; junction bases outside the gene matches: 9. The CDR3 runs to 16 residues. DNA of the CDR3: TGTGCCAGCAGTTTAGGGGTGAGAGGGGGCGCCTATGGCTACACCTTC. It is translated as CASSLGVRGGAYGYTF.

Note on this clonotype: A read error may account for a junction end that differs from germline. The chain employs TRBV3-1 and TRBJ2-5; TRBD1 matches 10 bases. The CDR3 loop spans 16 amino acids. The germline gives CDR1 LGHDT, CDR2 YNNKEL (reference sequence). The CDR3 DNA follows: TGTGTCAGCAGCCAAGTAGGGACAGGGGATGGAGAGACCCAGTACTTC. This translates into CVSSQVGTGDGETQYF.

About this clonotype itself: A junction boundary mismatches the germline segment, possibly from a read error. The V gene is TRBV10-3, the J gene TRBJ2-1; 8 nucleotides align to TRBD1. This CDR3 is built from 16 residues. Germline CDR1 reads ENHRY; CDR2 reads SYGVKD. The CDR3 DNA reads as TGTGCCATCAGTGAGCCTGGACAGGGCCGCTACAATAAGCAGTTCTTC. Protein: CAISEPGQGRYNKQFF.

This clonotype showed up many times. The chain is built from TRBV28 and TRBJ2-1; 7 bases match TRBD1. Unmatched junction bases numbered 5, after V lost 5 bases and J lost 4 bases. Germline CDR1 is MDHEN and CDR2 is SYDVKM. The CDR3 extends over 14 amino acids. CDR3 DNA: TGTGCCAGCAGTAGGACAGGTGGATACAATGAGCAGTTCTTC. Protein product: CASSRTGGYNEQFF.

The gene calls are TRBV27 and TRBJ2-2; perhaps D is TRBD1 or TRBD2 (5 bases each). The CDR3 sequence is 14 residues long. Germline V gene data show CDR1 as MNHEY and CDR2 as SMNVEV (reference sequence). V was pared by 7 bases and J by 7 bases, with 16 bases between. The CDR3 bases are TGTGCCAGCACCATCGGGACCCCCCTCGGGGAGCTGTTTTTT. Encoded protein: CASTIGTPLGELFF.

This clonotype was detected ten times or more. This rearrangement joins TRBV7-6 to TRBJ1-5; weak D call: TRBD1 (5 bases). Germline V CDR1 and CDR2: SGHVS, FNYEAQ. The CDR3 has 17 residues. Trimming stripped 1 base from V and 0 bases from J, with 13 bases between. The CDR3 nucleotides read TGTGCCAGCAGCTTAGGAGCGACAGTTCATAGCAATCAGCCCCAGCATTTT. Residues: CASSLGATVHSNQPQHF.

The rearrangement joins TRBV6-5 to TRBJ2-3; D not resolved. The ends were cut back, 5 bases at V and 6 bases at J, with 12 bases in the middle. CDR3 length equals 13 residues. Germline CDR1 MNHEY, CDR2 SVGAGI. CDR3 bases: TGTGCCAGCAGTGGAGATCTTGGGGATACGCAGTATTTT. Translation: CASSGDLGDTQYF.

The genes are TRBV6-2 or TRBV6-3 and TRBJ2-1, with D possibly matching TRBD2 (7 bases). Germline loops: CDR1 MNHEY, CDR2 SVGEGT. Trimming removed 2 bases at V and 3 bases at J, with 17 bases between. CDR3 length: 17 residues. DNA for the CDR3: TGTGCCAGCAGTTACACTGCGGGGGCCCCCATCTACAATGAGCAGTTCTTC. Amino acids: CASSYTAGAPIYNEQFF.

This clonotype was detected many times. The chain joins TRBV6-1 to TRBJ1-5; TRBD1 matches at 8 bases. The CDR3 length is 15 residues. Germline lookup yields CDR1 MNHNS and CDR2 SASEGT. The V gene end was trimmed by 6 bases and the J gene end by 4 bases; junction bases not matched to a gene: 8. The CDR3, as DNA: TGTGCCAGCAGCCCTTCCGGGACAGGTAATCAGCCCCAGCATTTT. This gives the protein CASSPSGTGNQPQHF.

This CDR3 is CASSQLGSNYGYTF. As DNA, the CDR3 is TGTGCCAGCAGCCAACTTGGATCTAACTATGGCTACACCTTC. The J gene is TRBJ1-2, the V gene TRBV14; D is undetermined. Between the trimmed V and J ends, which lost 2 bases and 0 bases, there was a span of 7 bases. Germline assignment: CDR1 SGHDN and CDR2 FVKESK. This CDR3 is built from 14 residues.

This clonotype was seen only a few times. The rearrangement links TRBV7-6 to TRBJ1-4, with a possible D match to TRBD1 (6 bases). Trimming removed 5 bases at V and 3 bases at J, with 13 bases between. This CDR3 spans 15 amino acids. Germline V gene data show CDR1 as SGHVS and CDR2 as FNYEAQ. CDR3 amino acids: CASSPGHFSNEKLFF. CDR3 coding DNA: TGTGCCAGCAGCCCGGGACACTTCTCTAATGAAAAACTGTTTTTT.